Listed here is a single T cell receptor beta chain. Its specificity is unknown. The sample originates from a study of STAT5B mutations in CD4+ large granular lymphocyte leukemia. Regarding the study as a whole: About 25% of private leukemic clonotypes occurred rarely in other patients' non-leukemic repertoires.

Clones were sequenced by immunoSEQ multiplex PCR, and TCRdb holds only the in-frame ones, with some missing. The top ten hold 0.35% of the sample, which has 40,000 to 50,000 clones, approximately 84% seen once. Germline CDR1 SNHLY, CDR2 FYNNEI. V was shortened by 6 bases and J by 3 bases, with 8 bases between the two germline ends. This CDR3 has 13 residues. The V call is TRBV2, the J call TRBJ1-4; a possible D gene is TRBD1 (6 bases). This sequence was found in a human donor in good health. Sequencing was done on a sample of CD4+ T cells from blood buffy coats. CDR3 region: CASRDSPNEKLFF. DNA for the CDR3: TGTGCCAGCAGGGACAGCCCTAATGAAAAACTGTTTTTT.